The 18 T cell receptor beta chains below all came from one sample that was sequenced in a study of cytomegalovirus exposure and HLA in healthy donors. The PCR was carried out with 60 Vbeta primers and 13 Jbeta primers. TCRdb keeps only in-frame clones here, not all; method: immunoSEQ multiplex PCR. This table holds 150,000 or so clones, 70% to 90% found once. The sample consisted of PBMCs. All receptors derive from a young man in good health and CMV-seropositive.

The rearrangement links TRBV12-1 to TRBJ2-3; the table assigns TRBD2, which was not confirmed against the DNA. TRBV12-1 is a documented pseudogene. The CDR3 runs 18 residues. As DNA, the CDR3 is TGTGCCAGCAGCCCCGCGTGTAGCGGGGGGGCCAGGGTAGATACGCAGTATTTT. Protein sequence: CASSPACSGGARVDTQYF.

This chain joins TRBV5-8 and TRBJ1-3; D gene ambiguous. Germline lookup yields CDR1 SGHTS and CDR2 YDEGEE. Between the trimmed V and J ends, which lost 0 bases and 0 bases, there was a span of 7 bases. The CDR3 is 15 amino acids. In DNA, the CDR3 is TGTGCCAGCAGCTTGGGGTTCGGCTCTGGAAACACCATATATTTT. Translation: CASSLGFGSGNTIYF.

The J gene is TRBJ2-7, the V gene TRBV6-5, with a weak D call TRBD2 (5 bases). V dropped 6 bases and J dropped 4 bases, with 10 bases sitting between them. Germline V gene sequence: CDR1 MNHEY, CDR2 SVGAGI. This CDR3 region has 12 residues. The CDR3 nucleotides read TGTGCCAGCAGCGCCGGGGATTACGAGCAGTACTTC. Translated, it gives CASSAGDYEQYF.

The chain employs TRBV14 and TRBJ1-6; weak D call: TRBD1 (5 bases). V was trimmed by 1 base and J by 8 bases, leaving 15 bases between them. Germline V gene sequence: CDR1 SGHDN, CDR2 FVKESK. The CDR3 is made up of 16 amino acids. CDR3 sequence reads: CASSQVQGFVDSPLHF. The CDR3 region has the DNA TGTGCCAGCAGCCAAGTTCAGGGTTTCGTCGATTCACCCCTCCACTTT.

This chain connects TRBV5-5 to TRBJ2-3; maybe TRBD1 (5 bases). Trimming stripped 0 bases from V and 7 bases from J, with 15 bases between. CDR3 length equals 15 residues. Germline lookup yields CDR1 SGHKS and CDR2 YYEKEE (reference sequence). This CDR3 is CASSLEGRDGNTQYF. The DNA of the CDR3 is TGTGCCAGCAGCTTGGAGGGCAGGGATGGGAATACGCAGTATTTT.

The chain carries TRBV5-1 and TRBJ2-7, with D uncertain. The germline V gene has CDR1 SGHRS and CDR2 YFSETQ. V lost 0 bases, J lost 0 bases, and 7 bases lay in between. The CDR3 sequence is 14 residues long. In DNA, the CDR3 is TGCGCCAGCAGCTTGGAAGCTAGCTCCTACGAGCAGTACTTC. It encodes CASSLEASSYEQYF.

V is TRBV7-3 and J is TRBJ1-4; TRBD1 is a possible D gene (5 bases). CDR1 is SGHTA and CDR2 is FQGTGA in the germline V gene. The CDR3 has 17 amino acids. The germline V and J ends were trimmed by 6 bases and 7 bases, with 24 bases remaining between them. This CDR3 reads CASRYDSSGVRGEKLFF. As DNA, the CDR3 is TGTGCCAGCAGGTATGATTCTTCGGGGGTTCGGGGTGAAAAACTGTTTTTT.

The rearrangement joins TRBV4-1 to TRBJ2-1, with 11 positions matching TRBD2. With V trimmed by 0 bases and J by 4 bases, 5 bases remained unmatched. The germline gives CDR1 MGHRA, CDR2 YSYEKL. CDR3 length: 17 residues. CDR3 DNA: TGCGCCAGCAGCCAAGAGGAAGTAGCGGGGGGGTACAATGAGCAGTTCTTC. Encoded protein: CASSQEEVAGGYNEQFF.

This clone was counted once. The V gene is TRBV10-2, the J gene TRBJ1-3; TRBD1 matches 11 bases. The CDR3 is 18 residues long. Germline assignment: CDR1 WSHSY and CDR2 SAAADI. The ends lost 6 bases at V and 5 bases at J; junction bases unmatched: 15. The CDR3 sequence is CASRPLPGQGGHRNTIYF. CDR3 in DNA: TGCGCCAGCAGACCGTTACCGGGACAGGGGGGACATAGAAACACCATATATTTT.

J is TRBJ1-1 and V is TRBV5-1; no definite D call. This CDR3 has 17 residues. Trimming removed 2 bases from V and 4 bases from J, with 21 bases in between. Germline V gives CDR1 SGHRS, CDR2 YFSETQ. CDR3 amino acids: CASSFILRWEWCTEAFF. The CDR3, as DNA: TGCGCCAGCAGCTTTATTTTGAGGTGGGAGTGGTGCACTGAAGCTTTCTTT.

This chain links TRBV12-5 with TRBJ2-1; the D is unclear. V gave up 5 bases and J gave up 0 bases, with 14 bases separating them. The CDR3 is 16 residues long. CDR1 and CDR2 (germline): LGHNT, FRNRAP. CDR3: CASGPPSSSSYNEQFF. CDR3 sequence (DNA): TGTGCTAGTGGTCCCCCCTCGTCGAGCTCCTACAATGAGCAGTTCTTC.

This chain joins TRBV5-1 and TRBJ2-1; 8 nucleotides match TRBD2. Trimming removed 0 bases from V and 1 base from J; junction bases left unmatched: 3. The CDR3 totals 16 residues. Germline CDR1 and CDR2: SGHRS and YFSETQ. The CDR3 loop reads CASSLVGTSSYNEQFF. CDR3 nucleotides: TGCGCCAGCAGCTTGGTAGGGACTAGTTCCTACAATGAGCAGTTCTTC.

V and J are TRBV5-1 and TRBJ1-1; the match to TRBD1 covers 9 bases. After removal of 4 bases from V and 7 bases from J, the junction contained 8 bases not matched to a gene. Germline assignment: CDR1 SGHRS and CDR2 YFSETQ. The CDR3 is made up of 14 amino acids. CDR3 bases: TGCGCCAGCAGCCCGGACAGGGGAGGGATTGAAGCTTTCTTT. The encoded protein is CASSPDRGGIEAFF.

The chain recombines TRBV19 with TRBJ1-1; D may be TRBD1 (6 bases). The CDR3 consists of 16 residues. V was trimmed by 3 bases and J by 1 base, leaving 15 bases between them. CDR1 and CDR2 (germline): LNHDA, SQIVND (reference sequence). In nucleotides, the CDR3 is TGTGCCAGTAGTATCCCGGTGGGCAGGGGGAACACTGAAGCTTTCTTT. It is translated as CASSIPVGRGNTEAFF.

The chain employs TRBV14 and TRBJ2-2; the D gene is possibly TRBD1 (6 bases). Germline CDR1 is SGHDN and CDR2 is FVKESK. The CDR3 is 15 residues long. V lost 4 bases to trimming and J lost 4 bases, with 13 bases between them. The CDR3 DNA is TGTGCCAGCAGCCCGAGGGGGTATTTCACCGGGGAGCTGTTTTTT. Its protein product is CASSPRGYFTGELFF.

The chain is built from TRBV9 and TRBJ2-1; D is perhaps TRBD2 (5 bases). The CDR3 is 13 amino acids. Trimming removed 3 bases at V and 8 bases at J, with 12 bases between. Germline CDR1 and CDR2: SGDLS and YYNGEE. CDR3 protein: CASSAHYGDEQFF. CDR3 nucleotide sequence: TGTGCCAGCAGCGCTCACTACGGGGATGAGCAGTTCTTC.

The chain carries TRBV6-1 and TRBJ1-2; the match to TRBD1 covers 11 bases. The germline V gene encodes CDR1 MNHNS and CDR2 SASEGT. The CDR3 extends over 15 amino acids. Trimming at V came to 5 bases and at J to 6 bases, leaving 8 bases not matched to a gene. As DNA, the CDR3 is TGTGCCAGCAGTACTAACGGACAGGGGGCGAATGGCTACACCTTC. Residues: CASSTNGQGANGYTF.

The gene calls are TRBV27 and TRBJ2-7, with TRBD1 matching over 8 bases. Losses at the gene ends were 4 bases for V and 2 bases for J; bases not matched to a gene: 1. Germline CDR1 MNHEY, CDR2 SMNVEV (reference sequence). The CDR3 totals 13 residues. CDR3 in amino acids: CASSSGGAYEQYF. The CDR3 DNA follows: TGTGCCAGCAGTTCAGGGGGCGCCTACGAGCAGTACTTC.